The 21 T cell receptor beta chains presented below share a single source sample, sequenced in a study of CD8+ T cells in alopecia areata. Extracted RNA was reverse transcribed into cDNA, the sequencing template. Assay used: immunoSEQ multiplex PCR; TCRdb lists only in-frame clones, some missing. Found here are approximately 110,000 clones, no singletons; the ten largest cover around a fifth. What was sequenced was lesional skin. All receptors derive from a C3H/HeJ mouse with alopecia areata. The mouse line has the MHC haplotype H2-k.

This clone has only a few counts. The genes and germline here are from mouse. From the germline J gene comes the end of the CDR3, since the read stops 4 residues before it. The chain links TRBV13-3 to TRBJ2-5; 10 bases map to TRBD1. Germline CDR1 and CDR2: NNHDY and SYVADS. CDR3 size: 14 residues. CDR3 bases read: TGTGCCAGCAGTATCCGGGACAGGGGTGAC. This gives the protein CASSIRDRGD. The whole CDR3 is CASSIRDRGDTQYF.

This clone turned up a few times. Gene names follow the mouse nomenclature. The CDR3 is cut off 4 residues early in the read; its end comes from the germline J gene. The rearrangement links TRBV13-1 to TRBJ2-3; the match to TRBD2 covers 7 bases. There are 13 residues in the CDR3. The J segment lost 3 bases and the V segment lost 5 bases, leaving 3 bases of the junction unmatched. Germline CDR1 reads NSHNY; CDR2 reads SYGAGN. CDR3 DNA, as far as it was read: TGTGCCAGCAGAGGCTGGGGGGCAGAA. Its translation: CASRGWGAE. In full, the CDR3 is CASRGWGAETLYF.

As for this clone: The listed genes are named as in mouse. The read falls 4 residues short of the CDR3 end, and the missing part is taken from the germline J gene. The V call is TRBV19, the J call TRBJ2-1; 8 positions agree with TRBD1. This CDR3 region has 15 residues. Looked up from germline, CDR1 is FNHDT and CDR2 is SITEND (reference sequence). Trimming cost V 4 bases and J 5 bases; bases outside gene matches: 8. The CDR3 here is CASSHSQGADAEQFF. The DNA read from the CDR3 is TGTGCCAGCAGTCACTCCCAGGGGGCTGATGCT.

Note on this clone: Germline and genes: mouse. The read ends 4 residues early relative to the CDR3; the germline J gene fills the gap. The chain employs TRBV13-3 and TRBJ1-1; tentative D call: TRBD1 (5 bases). The V end was cut by 1 base, the J end by 4 bases, with 11 bases between. CDR1 NNHDY and CDR2 SYVADS come from the germline V gene. CDR3 size: 14 residues. The CDR3 is CASSDLGVGTEVFF. The part of the CDR3 DNA that was read is TGTGCCAGCAGTGATTTGGGGGTTGGCACA.

This clone was observed a few times. Gene names follow the mouse nomenclature. CDR3 residues: CASGGLDERLFF. The part of the CDR3 DNA that was read is TGTGCCAGCGGGGGGCTGGACGAA. The chain recombines TRBV13-3 with TRBJ1-4; D perhaps matches TRBD1 (6 bases). The read comes to an end 4 residues before the CDR3 does, leaving the germline J gene to fill in the end. This CDR3 region has 12 residues. The V gene's germline CDR1 is NNHDY and CDR2 SYVADS. Trimming left V 7 bases short and J 6 bases short, with 10 bases between.

This clone was seen ten or more times. Mouse gene names and germline throughout. The read ends 4 residues shy of where the CDR3 ends; the end is completed using the germline J gene. The genes are TRBV13-3 and TRBJ2-1, with TRBD2 identical over 7 bases. V was pared by 6 bases and J by 2 bases, with 8 bases of the junction left unmatched. Per germline, CDR1 NNHDY and CDR2 SYVADS. The CDR3 is made up of 15 amino acids. The DNA read from the CDR3 is TGTGCCAGCACCCCCCGACTGGGTCACTATGCT. It encodes CASTPRLGHYA. The CDR3 reads in full as CASTPRLGHYAEQFF.

For this clone: Genes and germline are mouse. The read stops 4 residues short of the end of the CDR3; the missing end is completed from the germline J gene. This chain joins TRBV13-3 and TRBJ2-5, with TRBD2 matching over 10 bases. CDR3 length: 14 residues. Germline CDR1 is NNHDY and CDR2 is SYVADS. The part of the CDR3 DNA that was read is TGTGCCAGCAGCCCTCTGGGGGGGCGCGAC. Amino acid sequence: CASSPLGGRD. The whole CDR3 is CASSPLGGRDTQYF.

Regarding this clone: The genes are named according to mouse. The CDR3 loop is CASRPGQKISAETLYF. CDR3 DNA (partial): TGTGCCAGCAGGCCGGGACAGAAAATTAGTGCAGAA. The chain carries TRBV13-3 and TRBJ2-3; 7 positions match TRBD1. The CDR3 end is not reached by the read, which stops 4 residues before it; the germline J gene fills it in. The J segment lost 0 bases and the V segment lost 5 bases, leaving 9 bases of the junction unmatched. Germline CDR1 reads NNHDY; CDR2 reads SYVADS. This CDR3 is built from 16 residues.

Comments on this clone: Each gene name is a mouse one. Coverage ceases 4 residues before the CDR3 finishes, and the germline J gene fills in the end. This sequence joins TRBV1 and TRBJ2-7; TRBD2 might be the D (6 bases). This CDR3 comprises 14 residues. Trimming removed 3 bases from V and 0 bases from J, with 9 bases in between. From germline, CDR1 is NSQYPW and CDR2 LRSPGD (reference sequence). The DNA read from the CDR3 is TGCACCTGCAGTGCCAAACTGGGCTCCTAT. Residues: CTCSAKLGSY. Given in full, the CDR3 is CTCSAKLGSYEQYF. Combining the CDR3 with reference TRBV1 and TRBJ2-7 gives the whole variable domain VTLLEQNPRWRLVPRGQAVNLRCILKNSQYPWMSWYQQDLQKQLQWLFTLRSPGDKEVKSLPGADYLATRVTDTELRLQVANMSQGRTLYCTCSAKLGSYEQYFGPGTRLTVL.

In its sample, this clone was seen a few times. All gene names here are mouse names. The CDR3 end lies 4 residues beyond the end of the read and is filled in from the germline J gene. The chain uses TRBV13-3 and TRBJ1-4; TRBD1 aligns across 7 bases. The J segment lost 0 bases and the V segment lost 2 bases, leaving 4 bases of the junction unmatched. This CDR3 region has 16 residues. CDR1 and CDR2 (germline): NNHDY, SYVADS. Here the CDR3 reads CASSEHTGVSNERLFF. The DNA read from the CDR3 is TGTGCCAGCAGTGAACACACAGGGGTTTCCAACGAA.

Comment on this clone: The listed genes are named as in mouse. The read stops 4 residues short of the end of the CDR3; the missing end is completed from the germline J gene. The chain is built from TRBV31 and TRBJ2-5, with D possibly being TRBD1 (6 bases). The ends were cut back, 1 base at V and 2 bases at J, with 10 bases in the middle. CDR1 and CDR2 from the germline V gene are GKSSPN and SITVG. This CDR3 has 14 amino acids. The CDR3 loop reads CAWSPEDSQDTQYF. CDR3 DNA (partial): TGTGCCTGGAGTCCCGAGGACAGCCAAGAC.

This clone turned up a few times. TCRdb's protein sequence differs at residue 11 from the translated DNA; the protein presented here follows the DNA. Gene labels here are mouse ones. The CDR3 end lies 3 residues beyond the end of the read and is filled in from the germline J gene. This chain joins TRBV31 and TRBJ1-6; D perhaps matches TRBD1 (6 bases). TRBJ1-6 is sorted into the ORF group, with uncertain function. This CDR3 region has 14 residues. Trimming took off 5 bases at V and 0 bases at J, with 8 bases between the two ends. CDR1 is GKSSPN and CDR2 is SITVG in the germline V gene. CDR3 bases read: TGTGCCTGGGGGGACACTTCCTATAATTCGCCC. Its translation is CAWGDTSYNSP. The full CDR3 is CAWGDTSYNSPLYF.

This clone was seen only a few times. Germline and genes: mouse. The CDR3 here is CASSRSWGGDTQYF. CDR3 bases read: TGTGCTAGCAGTAGAAGCTGGGGGGGAGAC. The J gene is TRBJ2-5, the V gene TRBV17; the match to TRBD2 covers 9 bases. The read stops 4 residues short of the end of the CDR3; the missing end is completed from the germline J gene. Germline V gene sequence: CDR1 MNHDT, CDR2 YYDKIL. The CDR3 consists of 14 residues.

In the case of this clone: The DNA translation disagrees with the TCRdb protein at residue 11, so the protein in this description comes from the DNA. Gene names and germline refer to mouse. Partial CDR3 DNA: TGTGCCAGCAGAGGACAGGGGGCTGATTCGCCC. It specifies CASRGQGADSP. The entire CDR3 protein reads CASRGQGADSPLYF. This chain uses TRBV13-3 with TRBJ1-6, with 11 bases identical to TRBD1. The missing CDR3 end, 3 residues past where the read stops, is filled in from the germline J gene. TRBJ1-6 is designated an ORF whose function remains uncertain. Germline V gene lookup returns CDR1 NNHDY and CDR2 SYVADS. J was trimmed by 8 bases and V by 5 bases; bases with no gene match: 3. The CDR3 has 14 residues.

This clone was detected only a few times. Here the gene names and germline are mouse. The read terminates 4 residues before the CDR3 end, so the remaining end is supplied by the germline J gene. V usage is TRBV13-3 and J usage is TRBJ1-4, with D tentatively TRBD1 (6 bases). The CDR3 spans 15 residues. Trimming cost V 5 bases and J 0 bases, with 11 bases left between them. Germline V gene data show CDR1 as NNHDY and CDR2 as SYVADS. Partial CDR3 DNA: TGTGCCAGCAGGGGAGGGGGAATTTCCAACGAA. Protein product: CASRGGGISNE. In full, the CDR3 reads CASRGGGISNERLFF.

This clone was observed a handful of times. Mouse germline and gene names are used. The read ends 4 residues shy of where the CDR3 ends; the end is completed using the germline J gene. The chain uses TRBV1 and TRBJ1-2; possible D gene TRBD1, 6 bases. The ends were cut back, 0 bases at V and 0 bases at J, with 14 bases in the middle. CDR3 size: 17 residues. CDR1 and CDR2 from the germline V gene are NSQYPW and LRSPGD (reference sequence). The CDR3 sequence is CTCSAEGWDNANSDYTF. Partial CDR3 DNA: TGCACCTGCAGTGCAGAAGGGTGGGACAATGCAAACTCC.

As regards this clone: Gene names and germline refer to mouse. Coverage ceases 4 residues before the CDR3 finishes, and the germline J gene fills in the end. This chain links TRBV13-1 with TRBJ1-2, with D perhaps matching TRBD1 (6 bases). Trimming cost V 5 bases and J 4 bases, with 12 bases left between them. The CDR3 has 13 residues. Germline V gene sequence: CDR1 NSHNY, CDR2 SYGAGN. The DNA read from the CDR3 is TGTGCCAGCAGAACAGGGAAGGGCTCC. Protein sequence: CASRTGKGS. The complete CDR3 sequence is CASRTGKGSDYTF.

This clone was detected only a few times. Genes and germline come from the mouse. The read terminates 4 residues before the CDR3 end, so the remaining end is supplied by the germline J gene. This chain uses TRBV19 with TRBJ2-5, with 11 bases fitting TRBD2. Germline CDR1 is FNHDT and CDR2 is SITEND (reference sequence). This CDR3 comprises 15 residues. The CDR3 bases that were read are TGTGCCAGCAGTATAGGGACTGGGGGGCGAGAC. This sequence encodes CASSIGTGGRD. The entire CDR3 is CASSIGTGGRDTQYF.

This clone was observed many times. Mouse germline and gene names are used. The CDR3 goes on 4 residues after the read ends, and that part is filled in from the germline J gene. The chain joins TRBV13-3 to TRBJ1-2, with 8 bases matching TRBD1. Germline CDR1 is NNHDY and CDR2 is SYVADS. V lost 2 bases and J lost 4; bases outside the gene matches: 4. The CDR3 is 14 amino acids. The CDR3 region is CASSEGTGPSDYTF. The DNA read from the CDR3 is TGTGCCAGCAGTGAGGGGACAGGCCCCTCC.

This clone was counted a few times. Genes here carry mouse names. The CDR3 end falls 4 residues outside the read, so it is completed with the germline J gene. Distinct nucleotide sequences in the sample also encode this CDR3. The chain is built from TRBV19 and TRBJ2-1; 7 nucleotides match TRBD2. The trim removed 0 bases at V and 3 bases at J, leaving 3 bases unmatched. The CDR3 loop spans 15 amino acids. Germline loops: CDR1 FNHDT, CDR2 SITEND (reference sequence). The chain's CDR3 is CASSIVGGGYAEQFF. Partial CDR3 DNA: TGTGCCAGCAGTATAGTCGGGGGGGGCTATGCT.

On this clone itself: Germline and genes here are mouse. The sequenced fragment ends 4 residues before the CDR3 boundary, so the rest is inferred from the germline J gene. This chain joins TRBV19 and TRBJ1-4, with 9 positions matching TRBD1. The germline CDR1 and CDR2 sequences are FNHDT and SITEND (reference sequence). This CDR3 region has 15 residues. With V trimmed by 4 bases and J by 6 bases, 7 bases remained unmatched. The sequenced CDR3 bases are TGTGCCAGCAGTCGGGGACAGGGAGAGGACGAA. Translation: CASSRGQGEDE. Given in full, the CDR3 is CASSRGQGEDERLFF.